The 9 T cell receptor beta chains below were found in one sample sequenced in a study of Ad26.COV2.S vaccination and SARS-CoV-2 variants. Treatment in this sample: some 20 received Ad26.COV2.S at low or high dose, single or two shots; about 5 received placebo; per-sample allocation not given. At day 63 after the first vaccine or placebo injection, samples were drawn. The repertoire was sequenced with immunoSEQ multiplex PCR; TCRdb's copy has only in-frame clones and lacks some. The profile shows 510,000 or so clones, approximately 88% of them singletons. Sequenced material: peripheral blood, taken in a trial of Ad26.COV2.S vaccine versus placebo. Receptor source: a person between 18 and 59 years old who received the Ad26.COV2.S COVID-19 vaccine or a placebo.

The chain uses TRBV7-3 and TRBJ2-1, with 11 nucleotides matching TRBD2. V lost 4 bases to trimming and J lost 7 bases; unmatched junction nucleotides: 12. Germline CDR1 SGHTA, CDR2 FQGTGA. This CDR3 is built from 17 residues. Here the CDR3 DNA reads TGTGCCAGCAGCTCCCGGGCACTAGCGGGAGTTGGTAATGAGCAGTTCTTC. As protein: CASSSRALAGVGNEQFF.

This sequence joins TRBV2 and TRBJ2-7, with TRBD1 matching 8 bases. The CDR3 runs to 13 residues. Looked up from germline, CDR1 is SNHLY and CDR2 is FYNNEI. Trimming removed 8 bases from V and 7 bases from J; junction bases left unmatched: 10. CDR3: CASERTGRIEQYF. Here the CDR3 DNA reads TGTGCCAGCGAGAGGACAGGGCGGATAGAGCAGTACTTC.

V is TRBV20-1 and J is TRBJ1-1, with D possibly matching TRBD1 (5 bases). Per the germline V gene, CDR1 is DFQATT and CDR2 is SNEGSKA (reference sequence). The V end was cut by 6 bases, the J end by 7 bases, with 9 bases between. The CDR3 loop spans 10 amino acids. The DNA for the CDR3 is TGCAGTGCCGGAGGGGATGAAGCTTTCTTT. Translating gives CSAGGDEAFF.

The V gene is TRBV28, the J gene TRBJ1-3; tentative D call: TRBD1 (6 bases). Per germline, CDR1 MDHEN and CDR2 SYDVKM. This CDR3 region has 13 residues. V lost 7 bases, J lost 4 bases, and 11 bases lay in between. The CDR3 DNA is TGTGCCAGCACCGAAGGACAGGGAAACACCATATATTTT. Amino acids: CASTEGQGNTIYF.

This rearrangement joins TRBV4-1 to TRBJ2-3; no clear D gene. With 3 bases removed from V and 0 bases from J, the gap between germline ends came to 7 bases. Germline-derived CDR1 and CDR2 are MGHRA and YSYEKL. The CDR3 totals 14 residues. The CDR3 loop is CASSHVPSTDTQYF. CDR3 DNA sequence: TGCGCCAGCAGCCACGTACCCAGCACAGATACGCAGTATTTT.

Comments on this clone: The junction shows a germline mismatch at one end, possibly a read error. The chain has TRBV19 and TRBJ2-2, with a possible D match to TRBD2 (6 bases). Per germline, CDR1 LNHDA and CDR2 SQIVND (reference sequence). This CDR3 has 14 residues. The CDR3 DNA sequence: TGTGCCAGTAGTATTCTTAGCGGCACCGGCGAGCTGTTTTTT. Translated: CASSILSGTGELFF.

This chain links TRBV5-1 with TRBJ1-1; D is perhaps TRBD1 (5 bases). Trimming took 0 bases from V and 10 from J, leaving 22 bases between them. Germline loops: CDR1 SGHRS, CDR2 YFSETQ. The CDR3 spans 16 residues. The CDR3 sequence: CASSLDGAGRDGGAFF. The CDR3 DNA reads TGCGCCAGCAGCTTGGATGGGGCAGGTCGAGACGGGGGAGCTTTCTTT.

The chain combines TRBV7-2 with TRBJ1-3; TRBD1 matches at 8 bases. The CDR3 sequence is 18 residues long. Looked up from germline, CDR1 is SGHTA and CDR2 is FQGNSA. V shed 3 bases and J 1 base; nucleotides not matched to a gene: 11. This CDR3 is CASSLNSGTGSSGNTIYF. CDR3 coding DNA: TGTGCCAGCAGCTTGAATTCCGGGACAGGCTCGTCTGGAAACACCATATATTTT.

This chain connects TRBV6-5 to TRBJ1-1; D is unclear. Trimming took 0 bases from V and 1 from J, leaving 12 bases between them. The CDR3 is 16 residues long. Germline V gene sequence: CDR1 MNHEY, CDR2 SVGAGI. In DNA, the CDR3 is TGTGCCAGCAGTTACTCAGGAAGGGAGGGGAACACTGAAGCTTTCTTT. Amino acid sequence: CASSYSGREGNTEAFF.